This T cell receptor beta chain was obtained from a study of beta chain features in type 1 diabetes. Study-level points and caveats: Moderately but significantly shorter TCRB CDR3s were found in Type 1 diabetes patients in all four CD4+ subsets. Type 1 diabetes patients showed fewer insertions and more deletions at VDJ junctions.

This clone was detected a few times. Antigen: not known. The whole isolated RNA underwent reverse transcription, so sequencing captured expressed TCRB transcripts. Profiled with immunoSEQ multiplex PCR; TCRdb holds only in-frame clones, not every one. The sample contains roughly 300,000 clones, around 9.7% of which appear only once. The clonotype originates from a young man with type 1 diabetes. The source material was central memory CD4+ T cells from blood.

The DNA for the CDR3 is TGTGCAAGTCGTCCCACCCGGGGTATCACAGATACGCAGTATTTT. Protein product: CASRPTRGITDTQYF. The rearrangement uses TRBV12-2 and TRBJ2-3; TRBD2 is taken as the D call from the table, unchecked against the DNA. TRBV12-2 is assigned pseudogene status. The CDR3 is 15 residues long.